Listed below are T cell receptor beta chains from one sample, sequenced in a study of CD8 T cells in Susac syndrome. TCRdb ran MiXCR on the immunoSEQ multiplex PCR reads and lists one entry per CDR3 protein. The data contain under 350,000 distinct CDR3 sequences, approximately 90% of them singletons. The sample consisted of CD4+ T cells from PBMCs. Every receptor here comes from a human donor with multiple sclerosis. Both conserved end residues are part of each CDR3. A D gene is named only where the DNA matches it firmly. Clone size appears in some rows only: once, few, many, or a class for an expanded clone.

>TRBJ2-1|TRBV19|NA|NA
CASSIGAYNEQFF
TGTGCCAGTAGTATAGGAGCTTACAATGAGCAGTTCTTC
>TRBJ1-2|TRBV5-6|NA|NA
CASSSRTVKDGYTF
TGTGCCAGCAGCAGTCGGACAGTAAAGGATGGCTACACCTTC
>TRBJ1-6|TRBV7-6|NA|TRBD1
CASSLATGPRDSPLHF
TGTGCCAGCAGCTTGGCGACAGGGCCACGGGATTCACCCCTCCACTTT
>TRBJ2-5|TRBV6-6|NA|NA
CASSDAGGGKETQYF
TGTGCCAGCAGTGATGCAGGGGGGGGCAAAGAGACCCAGTACTTC
>TRBJ1-2|TRBV4-1|NA|NA
CASSHPRAPIGGYTF
TGCGCCAGCAGCCACCCCAGAGCTCCCATTGGTGGCTACACCTTC
>TRBJ2-5|TRBV9|NA|NA
CASSVLPEETQYF
TGTGCCAGCAGCGTATTGCCAGAAGAGACCCAGTACTTC
>TRBJ2-1|TRBV24-1|NA|NA
CATSDNFYNEQFF
TGTGCCACCAGTGATAACTTCTACAATGAGCAGTTCTTC
>TRBJ2-3|TRBV5-1|NA|NA
CASSFGGASTDTQYF
TGCGCCAGCAGCTTCGGCGGAGCTAGCACAGATACGCAGTATTTT
>TRBJ1-2|TRBV6-5|NA|NA
CASSYGGRDGYTF
TGTGCCAGCAGTTACGGAGGGAGGGATGGCTACACCTTC
>TRBJ2-2|TRBV12-3/TRBV12-4|NA|NA
CASSFQGSNTGELFF
TGTGCCAGCAGTTTTCAGGGTTCGAACACCGGGGAGCTGTTTTTT
>TRBJ1-1|TRBV20-1|NA|NA
CSTDGRATEAFF
TGCAGTACAGATGGGCGAGCCACTGAAGCTTTCTTT
>TRBJ2-7|TRBV18|NA|TRBD1
CASSPRILRQGSYEQYF
TGTGCCAGCTCACCAAGAATCTTGCGACAGGGATCCTACGAGCAGTACTTC
>TRBJ2-5|TRBV19|once|TRBD1
CASRPGGTGIQTQYF
TGTGCCAGCCGCCCTGGGGGGACAGGGATTCAGACCCAGTACTTC
>TRBJ2-1|TRBV19|NA|NA
CASSPGSVVGGSYNEQFF
TGTGCCAGTAGTCCGGGATCGGTTGTTGGAGGGAGCTACAATGAGCAGTTCTTC
>TRBJ2-2|TRBV5-4|once|NA
CASQIRGTGELFF
TGTGCCAGCCAGATCAGGGGCACCGGGGAGCTGTTTTTT
>TRBJ2-1|TRBV5-1|NA|NA
CASSPDPDPDEQFF
TGCGCCAGCAGCCCGGACCCGGACCCGGATGAGCAGTTCTTC
>TRBJ2-1|TRBV30|NA|NA
CAWSVNLEVEFF
TGTGCCTGGAGTGTAAACCTGGAGGTTGAGTTCTTC
>TRBJ1-1|TRBV7-9|NA|NA
CASSLGSGREVSAFF
TGTGCCAGCAGCTTAGGTTCGGGCAGGGAGGTATCAGCTTTCTTT
>TRBJ2-7|TRBV6-5|NA|TRBD2
CASSYGTSGPYEQYF
TGTGCCAGCAGTTACGGGACTAGCGGTCCCTACGAGCAGTACTTC
>TRBJ1-1|TRBV5-6|NA|NA
CASSLLVRVGTEAFF
TGTGCCAGCAGCTTGCTTGTCAGGGTGGGAACTGAAGCTTTCTTT
>TRBJ1-5|TRBV5-1|NA|NA
CASSLEGSGSQHF
TGCGCCAGCAGCTTGGAGGGAAGTGGTTCCCAGCATTTT
>TRBJ1-2|TRBV7-9|NA|NA
CASSSPGRGLYGYTF
TGTGCCAGCAGCTCGCCCGGCAGGGGCCTCTATGGCTACACCTTC
>TRBJ1-2|TRBV5-1|NA|NA
CASSLLSVNSYGYTF
TGCGCCAGCAGCTTGCTATCCGTCAATAGCTATGGCTACACCTTC
>TRBJ2-7|TRBV18|NA|NA
CASSRPGQPYEQYF
TGTGCCAGCTCACGACCGGGTCAACCCTACGAGCAGTACTTC
>TRBJ2-1|TRBV12-3/TRBV12-4|NA|NA
CASRPGPRNEQFF
TGTGCCAGCAGGCCGGGACCTCGTAATGAGCAGTTCTTC
>TRBJ2-1|TRBV3-1|NA|TRBD2
CASSQEILAGAVNEQFF
TGTGCCAGCAGCCAAGAGATACTAGCGGGAGCTGTAAATGAGCAGTTCTTC
>TRBJ1-5|TRBV19|NA|NA
CASRPRGGGGRYLSNQPQHF
TGTGCCAGTAGACCGCGTGGGGGTGGGGGACGGTACCTTAGCAATCAGCCCCAGCATTTT
>TRBJ2-7|TRBV20-1|NA|TRBD2
CSAKRGPYEQYF
TGCAGTGCCAAGCGGGGGCCCTACGAGCAGTACTTC
>TRBJ1-1|TRBV7-9|NA|NA
CASSPRVFSMNTEAFF
TGTGCCAGCAGCCCCAGGGTCTTTTCCATGAACACTGAAGCTTTCTTT
>TRBJ2-5|TRBV3-1|NA|NA
CASSQEVLATQYF
TGTGCCAGCAGCCAAGAGGTCCTTGCGACCCAGTACTTC
>TRBJ2-1|TRBV2|NA|NA
CANGGRDAGQYNEQFF
TGTGCCAACGGGGGAAGGGACGCGGGGCAGTACAATGAGCAGTTCTTC
>TRBJ2-1|TRBV9|NA|TRBD2
CASSVETREAGQFF
TGTGCCAGCAGCGTAGAAACCCGGGAGGCGGGGCAGTTCTTC
>TRBJ2-4|TRBV30|NA|NA
CAWSVLGGNIQYF
TGTGCCTGGAGTGTACTTGGGGGTAACATTCAGTACTTC
>TRBJ2-5|TRBV9|NA|TRBD2
CASSVTGGGQETQYF
TGTGCCAGCAGCGTAACGGGAGGAGGACAAGAGACCCAGTACTTC
>TRBJ2-4|TRBV20-1|NA|NA
CSAWYYRAKNIQYF
TGCAGTGCGTGGTACTATCGAGCCAAAAACATTCAGTACTTC
>TRBJ1-5|TRBV18|NA|NA
CASSQGERGGNQPQHF
TGTGCCAGCTCACAGGGCGAACGGGGCGGCAATCAGCCCCAGCATTTT
>TRBJ1-1|TRBV9|NA|TRBD1
CASSVAPGGPNTEAFF
TGTGCCAGCAGCGTAGCGCCAGGGGGACCAAACACTGAAGCTTTCTTT
>TRBJ1-2|TRBV23-1|NA|NA
CASSQGREDVYGYTF
TGCGCCAGCAGTCAAGGAAGGGAGGATGTCTATGGCTACACCTTC
>TRBJ1-2|TRBV5-1|NA|NA
CASSLEGRKVITF
TGCGCCAGCAGCCTGGAGGGCAGAAAGGTCATCACCTTC
>TRBJ1-1|TRBV24-1|NA|TRBD1
CATSGGGQGGTEAFF
TGTGCCACCAGTGGGGGGGGGCAGGGGGGGACTGAAGCTTTCTTT
>TRBJ2-1|TRBV5-4|NA|NA
CASSLGNRDLMNEQFF
TGTGCCAGCAGCTTGGGGAACAGGGATCTGATGAATGAGCAGTTCTTC
>TRBJ1-1|TRBV11-3|NA|NA
CASRQGPLNTEAFF
TGTGCCAGCAGACAGGGACCTTTGAACACTGAAGCTTTCTTT
>TRBJ2-2|TRBV20-1|NA|NA
CSASKAQANTGELFF
TGCAGTGCTAGCAAAGCCCAAGCGAACACCGGGGAGCTGTTTTTT
>TRBJ2-3|TRBV7-3|NA|NA
CASSFGAPEHTQYF
TGTGCCAGCAGCTTTGGGGCCCCCGAGCATACGCAGTATTTT
>TRBJ1-1|TRBV18|NA|NA
CASSPYYSHQNTEAFF
TGTGCCAGCTCACCTTATTACTCACACCAGAACACTGAAGCTTTCTTT
>TRBJ2-2|TRBV3-1|NA|NA
CASSQGPGELFF
TGTGCCAGCAGCCAAGGGCCCGGGGAGCTGTTTTTT
>TRBJ2-6|TRBV3-1|NA|NA
CASSRRGALGANVLTF
TGTGCCAGCAGCCGCCGGGGGGCTTTGGGGGCCAACGTCCTGACTTTC
>TRBJ2-7|TRBV14|NA|NA
CASSRVVGTYEQYF
TGTGCCAGCAGCCGAGTTGTGGGTACCTACGAGCAGTACTTC
>TRBJ1-1|TRBV20-1|NA|NA
CSARRGANTEAFF
TGCAGTGCTAGACGGGGGGCGAACACTGAAGCTTTCTTT
>TRBJ2-7|TRBV29-1|NA|NA
CSVEDPQKDEQYF
TGCAGCGTTGAAGACCCACAGAAGGACGAGCAGTACTTC
>TRBJ1-5|TRBV2|NA|NA
CASSAGQGGQPQHF
TGTGCCAGCAGTGCGGGGCAGGGCGGTCAGCCCCAGCATTTT
>TRBJ1-1|TRBV7-9|NA|NA
CASSFDSVNTEAFF
TGTGCCAGCAGCTTCGACTCGGTGAACACTGAAGCTTTCTTT
>TRBJ1-3|TRBV29-1|NA|TRBD1
CSVRDSSGNTIYF
TGCAGCGTACGGGACAGCTCTGGAAACACCATATATTTT
>TRBJ2-5|TRBV19|NA|NA
CASSPAGPGRETQYF
TGTGCCAGTAGCCCAGCGGGCCCTGGGCGGGAGACCCAGTACTTC
>TRBJ2-1|TRBV12-3/TRBV12-4|NA|TRBD2
CASSLWAGGFNEQFF
TGTGCCAGCAGTTTGTGGGCGGGGGGGTTCAATGAGCAGTTCTTC